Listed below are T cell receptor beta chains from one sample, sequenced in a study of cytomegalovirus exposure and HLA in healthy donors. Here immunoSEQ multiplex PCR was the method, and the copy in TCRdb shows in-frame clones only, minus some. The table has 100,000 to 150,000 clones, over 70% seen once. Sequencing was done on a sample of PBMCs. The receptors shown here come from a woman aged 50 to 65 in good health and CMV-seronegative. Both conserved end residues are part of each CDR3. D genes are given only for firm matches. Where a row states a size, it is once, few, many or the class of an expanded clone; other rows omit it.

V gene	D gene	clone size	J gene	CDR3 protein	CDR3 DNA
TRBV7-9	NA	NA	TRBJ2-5	CSSSLSGPPYQETQYF	TGTTCCAGCAGCTTAAGCGGACCTCCGTACCAAGAGACCCAGTACTTC
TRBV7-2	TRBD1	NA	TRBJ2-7	CASSLVARGRKYF	TGTGCCAGCAGCTTAGTGGCTAGGGGGCGGAAGTACTTC
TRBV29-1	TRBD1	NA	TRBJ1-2	CSVEGLDRGYGYTF	TGCAGCGTTGAAGGCCTGGACAGGGGCTATGGCTACACCTTC
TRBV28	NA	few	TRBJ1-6	CASSDRLGGSPLHF	TGTGCCAGCAGTGACCGGCTGGGGGGTTCACCCCTCCACTTT
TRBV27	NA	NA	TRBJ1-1	CASSLGQSNTEAFF	TGTGCCAGCAGTTTAGGCCAGTCGAACACTGAAGCTTTCTTT
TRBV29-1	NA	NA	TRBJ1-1	CSVLPRGGGYTEAFF	TGCAGCGTCCTCCCCCGGGGTGGCGGGTACACTGAAGCTTTCTTT
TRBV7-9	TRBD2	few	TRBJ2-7	CASSPRASGTLSGDEQYF	TGTGCCAGCAGCCCCAGGGCTAGCGGTACCCTTTCAGGCGACGAGCAGTACTTC
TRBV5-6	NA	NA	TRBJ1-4	CASSLPPGSNEKLFF	TGTGCCAGCAGCTTGCCCCCGGGATCTAATGAAAAACTGTTTTTT
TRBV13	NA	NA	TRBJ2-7	CASSPSPAYEQYF	TGTGCCAGCAGCCCCTCCCCCGCCTACGAGCAGTACTTC
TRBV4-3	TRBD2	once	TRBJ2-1	CASSQDGTSGEQFF	TGCGCCAGCAGCCAAGATGGGACTAGCGGTGAGCAGTTCTTC
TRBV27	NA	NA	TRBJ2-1	CASSPLQGTREQFF	TGTGCCAGCAGTCCCCTACAGGGGACTAGGGAGCAGTTCTTC
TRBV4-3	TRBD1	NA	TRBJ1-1	CASRLTGDTEAFF	TGCGCCAGCAGGCTAACAGGGGATACTGAAGCTTTCTTT
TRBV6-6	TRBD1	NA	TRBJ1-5	CASSYTGQGAQPQHF	TGTGCCAGCAGTTACACAGGACAGGGGGCTCAGCCCCAGCATTTT
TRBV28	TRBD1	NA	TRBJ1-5	CASRTTGVREPQHF	TGTGCCAGCAGGACGACAGGGGTTCGGGAGCCCCAGCATTTT
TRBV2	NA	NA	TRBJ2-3	CASSSIDGNTDTQYF	TGTGCCAGCAGTTCCATCGACGGGAACACAGATACGCAGTATTTT
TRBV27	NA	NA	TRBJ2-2	CASRRRGPFNTGELFF	TGTGCCAGCAGGCGTCGAGGGCCTTTCAACACCGGGGAGCTGTTTTTT
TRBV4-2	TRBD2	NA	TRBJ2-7	CASSPRTSGSSYEQYF	TGTGCCAGCAGCCCCCGGACTAGCGGGAGCTCCTACGAGCAGTACTTC
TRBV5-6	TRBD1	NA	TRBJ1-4	CASSLGGGDEKLFF	TGTGCCAGCAGCTTAGGGGGCGGCGATGAAAAACTGTTTTTT
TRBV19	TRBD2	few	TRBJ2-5	CASSIRGEIQYF	TGTGCCAGTAGTATCCGGGGGGAGATCCAGTACTTC
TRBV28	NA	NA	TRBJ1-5	CASTGLNQPQHF	TGTGCCAGCACAGGGTTGAATCAGCCCCAGCATTTT
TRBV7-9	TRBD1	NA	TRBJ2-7	CSSSALTGTAIRHEQYF	TGTTCCAGCAGCGCTTTAACCGGGACAGCTATTCGGCACGAGCAGTACTTC
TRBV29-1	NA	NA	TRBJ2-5	CSVLDLGQFEETQYF	TGCAGCGTTCTCGATCTGGGCCAATTTGAAGAGACCCAGTACTTC
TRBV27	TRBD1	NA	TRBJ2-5	CASSSGQAYQETQYF	TGTGCCAGCAGTTCGGGACAGGCCTACCAAGAGACCCAGTACTTC
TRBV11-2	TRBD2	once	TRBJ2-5	CASSLDSGRETQYF	TGTGCCAGCAGCTTGGACAGCGGGAGAGAGACCCAGTACTTC
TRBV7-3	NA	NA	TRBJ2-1	CASSSYKTEAYNEQFF	TGTGCCAGCAGCTCCTACAAGACAGAGGCCTACAATGAGCAGTTCTTC
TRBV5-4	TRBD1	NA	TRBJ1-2	CASSLDRGLNGYTF	TGTGCCAGCAGCTTGGACAGGGGGCTAAATGGCTACACCTTC
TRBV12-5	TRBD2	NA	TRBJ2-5	CASADAGAPETQYF	TGTGCTAGTGCCGATGCGGGAGCCCCAGAGACCCAGTACTTC
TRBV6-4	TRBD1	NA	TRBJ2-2	CASRNRGTGELFF	TGTGCCAGCAGAAACAGGGGCACCGGGGAGCTGTTTTTT
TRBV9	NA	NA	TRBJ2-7	CASSVEDSLRGTYEQYF	TGTGCCAGCAGCGTAGAGGACAGCCTGAGGGGGACCTACGAGCAGTACTTC
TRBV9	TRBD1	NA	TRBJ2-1	CASSIGTGEPYNEQFF	TGTGCCAGCAGCATAGGGACAGGGGAGCCCTACAATGAGCAGTTCTTC